This T cell receptor beta chain emerged from a study of chemoradiotherapy in HPV16-positive cancers. Study-wide findings and caveats: For HPV16-positive patients, expanding HPV-responsive T cells associated with longer recurrence-free survival.

The assay was immunoSEQ multiplex PCR, and TCRdb's table has in-frame clones only and misses some. The sample lists tens of thousands of clones; around 77% were seen once. This clone occurred a few times. Its antigen is currently unknown. Samples were taken several times over chemoradiotherapy. Germline CDR1 is SGHRS and CDR2 is YFSETQ. The V end was cut by 1 base, the J end by 5 bases, with 13 bases between. The CDR3 spans 14 residues. The sample consisted of blood, taken from a patient who underwent chemoradiotherapy. The TCR comes from a human donor with HPV-associated anogenital cancer. This chain uses TRBV5-1 with TRBJ2-7, with a weak D call TRBD1 (6 bases). The CDR3, as DNA: TGCGCCAGCAGCTTGAGTCCTGGGGGCCACGAGCAGTACTTC. It translates to CASSLSPGGHEQYF. The whole variable domain, remainder taken from reference TRBV5-1 and TRBJ2-7, is KAGVTQTPRYLIKTRGQQVTLSCSPISGHRSVSWYQQTPGQGLQFLFEYFSETQRNKGNFPGRFSGRQFSNSRSEMNVSTLELGDSALYLCASSLSPGGHEQYFGPGTRLTVT.